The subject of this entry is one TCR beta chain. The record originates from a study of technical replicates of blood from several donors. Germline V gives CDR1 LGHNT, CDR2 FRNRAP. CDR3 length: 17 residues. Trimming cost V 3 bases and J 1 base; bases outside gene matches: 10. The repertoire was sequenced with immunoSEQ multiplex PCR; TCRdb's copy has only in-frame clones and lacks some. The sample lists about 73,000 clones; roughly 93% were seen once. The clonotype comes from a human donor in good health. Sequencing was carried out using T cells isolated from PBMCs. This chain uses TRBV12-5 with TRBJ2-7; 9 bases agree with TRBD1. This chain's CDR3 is CASGLVWGQGISYEQYF. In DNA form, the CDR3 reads TGTGCTAGTGGTTTAGTTTGGGGACAGGGTATTTCCTACGAGCAGTACTTC.